A selection of T cell receptor beta chains follows, all from one sample in a study of response to subunit inactivated influenza vaccine. Using its own MiXCR run on the RT-PCR reads, TCRdb lists one record per CDR3 protein. The sample consists of approximately 520,000 distinct CDR3 sequences, around 25% of them appearing once. Source: CD4+ T cells sorted from PBMCs, taken 5 to 6 days after vaccination. Source of these receptors: a man in his fifties who received an inactivated influenza vaccine. CDR3s leave out the opening cysteine and the closing phenylalanine or tryptophan. The order of the fields is V gene, J gene, CDR3 protein.

TRBV12-3/TRBV12-4	TRBJ1-5	ASSLAQGGSNQPQH
TRBV6-2/TRBV6-3	TRBJ2-5	ASSSRMETQY
TRBV5-1	TRBJ1-2	ASSLAGGYGYT
TRBV5-1	TRBJ2-1	ASSQAGEYNEQF
TRBV29-1	TRBJ2-3	SVDWADTQY
TRBV11-2	TRBJ2-7	ASSLVGDGPYEQY
TRBV4-3	TRBJ2-1	ASSQEITAGGPDNEQF
TRBV5-1	TRBJ1-1	ASSSAPGGTEAF
TRBV11-2	TRBJ1-2	ASSLGQGGGYT
TRBV7-7	TRBJ2-7	ASSLDHGSYEQY
TRBV12-3/TRBV12-4	TRBJ2-2	ASRGLGAGELF
TRBV12-3/TRBV12-4	TRBJ2-7	ASSLSAGWDISYEQY
TRBV28	TRBJ2-5	ASSPPPAGTQY
TRBV6-5	TRBJ1-1	ASSNRDVNTEAF
TRBV18	TRBJ2-5	ASSPPISRETQY
TRBV6-2/TRBV6-3	TRBJ1-5	ASSYSTATQPQH
TRBV6-1	TRBJ2-7	ASSLYPPGQGAYEQY
TRBV12-3/TRBV12-4	TRBJ1-5	ASSPQGASQPQH
TRBV30	TRBJ2-3	ASNGAGGTDTQY
TRBV6-1	TRBJ2-1	ASLGLAGGLVSYNEQF
TRBV29-1	TRBJ1-1	SVSRNTEAF
TRBV10-3	TRBJ2-7	AISEEGISYEQY
TRBV20-1	TRBJ1-6	SAKWGQGYNSPLH
TRBV4-1	TRBJ2-1	ASSLRLVGRYNEQF
TRBV15	TRBJ2-3	ATSTGPKADTQY
TRBV6-2/TRBV6-3	TRBJ2-1	ASSYHQAFQF
TRBV2	TRBJ1-1	ARSLGGRLKKRGNTEAF
TRBV6-2/TRBV6-3	TRBJ2-1	ASSYLLAGGPRVEQF
TRBV12-3/TRBV12-4	TRBJ2-3	ASSLGSTTDTQY
TRBV27	TRBJ2-7	ASRRRLAGVHEQY
TRBV28	TRBJ1-1	ATKTGALMNTEAF
TRBV6-5	TRBJ2-1	ATRQGNEQF
TRBV10-3	TRBJ2-7	AISDESSLADEQY
TRBV5-6	TRBJ2-1	ASSPGTNRYNEQF
TRBV20-1	TRBJ2-2	SAREAGAAGELF
TRBV7-2	TRBJ2-3	ASSPPQDTQY
TRBV14	TRBJ1-6	ASSHVRNSPLH
TRBV4-2	TRBJ2-1	ASSPQGTRADYNEQF
TRBV7-9	TRBJ2-1	ASSQTSGRPSYNEQF
TRBV29-1	TRBJ2-5	SVQGYSETQY
TRBV7-8	TRBJ2-3	ASSLGRQGPLDTQY
TRBV11-2	TRBJ2-7	ASSFVRARSYEQY
TRBV27	TRBJ1-2	ASSLSWEGGGYT
TRBV5-4	TRBJ2-1	ASSLVGRAYEQF
TRBV20-1	TRBJ1-1	SAKQGRLVNTEAF
TRBV29-1	TRBJ2-2	SVGSGGAHTGELF
TRBV7-9	TRBJ2-1	ASSLAGGVRYNEQF
TRBV15	TRBJ1-1	ATSRTGQSNTEAF
TRBV20-1	TRBJ1-4	SARLDATNEKLF
TRBV4-2	TRBJ2-6	ASSQDHRWDRASVANVLT